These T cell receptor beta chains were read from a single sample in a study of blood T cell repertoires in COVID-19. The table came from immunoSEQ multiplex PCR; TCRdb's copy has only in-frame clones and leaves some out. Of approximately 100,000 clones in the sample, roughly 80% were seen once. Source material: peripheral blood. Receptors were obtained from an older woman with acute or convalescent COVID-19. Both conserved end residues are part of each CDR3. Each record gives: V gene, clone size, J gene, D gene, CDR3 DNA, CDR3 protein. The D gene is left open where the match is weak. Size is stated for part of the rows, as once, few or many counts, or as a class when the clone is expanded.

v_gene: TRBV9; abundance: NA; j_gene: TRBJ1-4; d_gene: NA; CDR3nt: TGTGCCAGCACCATAGGGGTTGGGGGGACTAATGAAAAACTGTTTTTT; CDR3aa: CASTIGVGGTNEKLFF
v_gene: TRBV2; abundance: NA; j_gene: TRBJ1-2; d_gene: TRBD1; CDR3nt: TGTGCCAGCAGCCTTGGACAGGGCTTCTACACCTTC; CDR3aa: CASSLGQGFYTF
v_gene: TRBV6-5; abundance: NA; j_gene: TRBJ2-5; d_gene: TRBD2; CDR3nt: TGTGCCAGCAGTTACGATCTAGCGGGGGTTGCTGAGACCCAGTACTTC; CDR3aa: CASSYDLAGVAETQYF
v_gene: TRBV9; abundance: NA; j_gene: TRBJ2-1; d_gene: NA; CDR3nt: TGTGCCAGCAGCGCGAGGGTAGCGGCTTACAATGAGCAGTTCTTC; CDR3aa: CASSARVAAYNEQFF
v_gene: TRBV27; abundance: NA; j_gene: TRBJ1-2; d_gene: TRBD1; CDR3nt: TGTGCCAGCATGAGGAATGGCAGGGGGTATGGCTACACCTTC; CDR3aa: CASMRNGRGYGYTF
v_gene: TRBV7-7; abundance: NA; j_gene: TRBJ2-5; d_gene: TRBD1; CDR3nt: TGTGCCAGCAGCGGCCACAGGGGCTTCGGCCAAGAGACCCAGTACTTC; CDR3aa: CASSGHRGFGQETQYF
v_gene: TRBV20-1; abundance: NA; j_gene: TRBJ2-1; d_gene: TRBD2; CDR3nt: TGCAGTGCTAGTCCATCTAGCGGTACCTACAATGAGCAGTTCTTC; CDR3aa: CSASPSSGTYNEQFF
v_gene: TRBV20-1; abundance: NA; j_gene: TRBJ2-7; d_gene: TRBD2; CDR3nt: TGCAGTGCTAGTCTTAGCGGGGGGATAACCTACGAGCAGTACTTC; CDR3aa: CSASLSGGITYEQYF
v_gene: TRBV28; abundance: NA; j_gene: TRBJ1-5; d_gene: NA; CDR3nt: TGTGCCAGCAGTCCTCTCTGGGGGGGGCGGCAGCCCCAGCATTTT; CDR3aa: CASSPLWGGRQPQHF
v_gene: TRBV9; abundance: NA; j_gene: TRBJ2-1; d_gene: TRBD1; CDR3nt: TGTGCCAGCAGCGTAGCCCCAGGGGGGACAGGGGGAAATGAGCAGTTCTTC; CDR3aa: CASSVAPGGTGGNEQFF
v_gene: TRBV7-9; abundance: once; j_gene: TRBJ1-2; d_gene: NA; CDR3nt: TGTGCCAGCAGCCAGGGACATCCCCCACCGCACTATGGCTACACCTTC; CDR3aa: CASSQGHPPPHYGYTF
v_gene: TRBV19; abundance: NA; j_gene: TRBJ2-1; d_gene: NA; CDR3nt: TGTGCCAGTAGTCTACGGACGGGGTCCTACAATGAGCAGTTCTTC; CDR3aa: CASSLRTGSYNEQFF
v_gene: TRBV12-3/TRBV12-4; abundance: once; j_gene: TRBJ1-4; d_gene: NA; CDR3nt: TGTGCCAGCAGTCCTCTAGGCTGGAAACTGTTTTTT; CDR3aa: CASSPLGWKLFF
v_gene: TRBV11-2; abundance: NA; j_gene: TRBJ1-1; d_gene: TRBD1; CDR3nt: TGTGCCAGCAGCCGCACACAGGGGGCTGAAGCTTTCTTT; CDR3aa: CASSRTQGAEAFF
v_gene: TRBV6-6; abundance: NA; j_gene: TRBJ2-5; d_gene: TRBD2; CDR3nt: TGTGCCAGCAGTTACGCGGCTAGCGGCCAAGAGACCCAGTACTTC; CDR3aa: CASSYAASGQETQYF
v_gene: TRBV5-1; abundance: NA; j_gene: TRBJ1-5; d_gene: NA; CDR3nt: TGCGCCAGCAGCTTGGACCGAGATCAGCCCCAGCATTTT; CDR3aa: CASSLDRDQPQHF
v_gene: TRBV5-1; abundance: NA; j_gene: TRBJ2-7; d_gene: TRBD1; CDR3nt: TGCGCCAGCAGCTTAGGTTCAGGACAGGGGACGGACGAGCAGTACTTC; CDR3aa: CASSLGSGQGTDEQYF
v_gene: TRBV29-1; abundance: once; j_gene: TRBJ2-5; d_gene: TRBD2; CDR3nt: TGCAGCGGCGGGGGGACACCCAAAGAGACCCAGTACTTC; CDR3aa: CSGGGTPKETQYF
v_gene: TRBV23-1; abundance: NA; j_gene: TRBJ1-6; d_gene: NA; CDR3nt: TGCGCCAGCAGTTTAATCCGGAGCTCCTATAATTCACCCCTCCACTTT; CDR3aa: CASSLIRSSYNSPLHF
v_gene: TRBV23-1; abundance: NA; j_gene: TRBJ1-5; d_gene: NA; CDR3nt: TGCGCCAGCAAAGGACACCCCCACAATCAGCCCCAGCATTTT; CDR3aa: CASKGHPHNQPQHF
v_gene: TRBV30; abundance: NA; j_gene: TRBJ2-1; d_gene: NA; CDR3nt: TGTGCCTGGGGGACAACTACTAGCTTGGAGTTCTTC; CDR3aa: CAWGTTTSLEFF
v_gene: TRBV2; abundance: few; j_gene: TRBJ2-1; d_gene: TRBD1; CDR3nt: TGTGCCAGCAGCCCCCCTGGACAGGGGTACAATGAGCAGTTCTTC; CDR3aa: CASSPPGQGYNEQFF
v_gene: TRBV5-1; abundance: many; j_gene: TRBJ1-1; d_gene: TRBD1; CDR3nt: TGCGCCAGCAGCTTAACGGGGACAGTCTTGAACACTGAAGCTTTCTTT; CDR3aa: CASSLTGTVLNTEAFF
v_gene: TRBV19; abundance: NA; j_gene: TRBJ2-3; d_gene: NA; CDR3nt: TGTGCCAGTAGTATTTTCGCCTCGGGGGAACTCACAGATACGCAGTATTTT; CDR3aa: CASSIFASGELTDTQYF